This T cell receptor (beta chain) came from a study of shared T cell receptors in the human thymus. Using immunoSEQ multiplex PCR, the repertoire was profiled, and TCRdb retains in-frame clones only, with some absent. The table records some 720,000 clones, over 75% of them present only once. V lost 5 bases and J lost 3, with 13 bases in between. This CDR3 comprises 15 residues. Germline V gives CDR1 SEHNR, CDR2 FQNEAQ (reference sequence). These data also featured in a second study, about human thymus T cells. According to that study: Infants served as donors; they were healthy and Finnish and were having corrective surgery for congenital heart defects. The source of the thymus tissue was resections taken during corrective heart surgery.

The rearrangement joins TRBV7-9 to TRBJ2-2; D possibly corresponds to TRBD1 (5 bases). The clonotype comes from a boy less than two years old with a congenital heart defect. The sample taken for sequencing was thymocytes. The CDR3 reads CASSHQGEYTGELFF. CDR3 DNA sequence: TGTGCCAGCAGCCATCAGGGTGAATACACCGGGGAGCTGTTTTTT.